The clone carrying this T cell receptor (beta chain) was detected once. These data originate in a study of shared clonotypes between healthy human individuals. Study-level background: Aged between 18 and 49, the donors were two women and three men.

Germline V gives CDR1 MNHEY, CDR2 SMNVEV (reference sequence). The CDR3 totals 15 residues. V shed 2 bases and J shed 4 bases, with 14 bases lying between them. The method was immunoSEQ multiplex PCR; TCRdb's version includes in-frame clones alone and lacks a portion of them. The sample consists of approximately 640,000 clones, less than 95% of them appearing once. The V call is TRBV27, the J call TRBJ2-5; a weak D match, TRBD2 (6 bases). The TCR comes from a man aged 18 to 35 in good health. Some clones in this sample may be carry-over from other donors' samples. The specimen sequenced was memory CD8+ T cells from PBMCs. Subset denoted: CD45RO+ cells pooled with CCR7-negative TemRA cells. Here the CDR3 reads CASSLTRGSGETQYF. CDR3 nucleotides: TGTGCCAGCAGTTTAACGCGGGGATCTGGAGAGACCCAGTACTTC.